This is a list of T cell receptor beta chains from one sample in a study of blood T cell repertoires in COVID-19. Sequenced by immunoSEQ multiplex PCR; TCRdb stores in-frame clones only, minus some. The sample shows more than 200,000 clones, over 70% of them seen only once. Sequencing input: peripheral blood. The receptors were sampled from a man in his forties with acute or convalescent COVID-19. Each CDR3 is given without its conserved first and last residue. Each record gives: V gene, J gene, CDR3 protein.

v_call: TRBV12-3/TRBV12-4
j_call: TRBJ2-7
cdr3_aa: ASGKSTNYEQY

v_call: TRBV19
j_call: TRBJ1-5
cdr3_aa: ASSADRGSNQPQH

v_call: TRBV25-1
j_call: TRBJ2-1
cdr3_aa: ASSDPPGLRNHNEQF

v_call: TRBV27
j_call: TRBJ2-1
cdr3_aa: ASSPWERAFSYNEQF

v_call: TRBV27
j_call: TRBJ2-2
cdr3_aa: ASSRLAYITGELF

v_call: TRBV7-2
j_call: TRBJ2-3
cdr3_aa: ASSSLSLDTQY

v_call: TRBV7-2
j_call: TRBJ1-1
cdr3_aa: ASSRGGSRTEAF

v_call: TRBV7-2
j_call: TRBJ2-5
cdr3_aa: ASRSLPRETQY

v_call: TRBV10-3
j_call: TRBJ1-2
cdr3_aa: AISESVGTGSI

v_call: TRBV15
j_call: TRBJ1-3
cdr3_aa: ATSRGRRAGAGNTIY

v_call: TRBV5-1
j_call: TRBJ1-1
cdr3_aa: ASRSPTGPTEAF

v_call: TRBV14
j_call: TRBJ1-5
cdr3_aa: ASSRSSNQPQH

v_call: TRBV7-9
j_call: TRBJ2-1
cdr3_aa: ASSLLAGVGNEQF

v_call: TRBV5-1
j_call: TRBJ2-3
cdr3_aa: ASSLSTDTQY

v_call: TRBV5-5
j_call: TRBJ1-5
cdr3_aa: ASSFEGGWNQPQH

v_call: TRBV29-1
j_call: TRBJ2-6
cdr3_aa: SVSDRGSGANVLT

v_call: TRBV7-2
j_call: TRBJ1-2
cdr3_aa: ASSLGQGLYGYT

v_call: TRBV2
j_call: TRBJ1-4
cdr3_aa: ASSEVWTGGEKLF

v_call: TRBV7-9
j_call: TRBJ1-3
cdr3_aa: ASSLFRGSMLVGNTIY

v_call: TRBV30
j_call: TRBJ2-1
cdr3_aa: AWSAGGIGAPEQF

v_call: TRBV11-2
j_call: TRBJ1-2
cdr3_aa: ASSPRSSALSYGYT

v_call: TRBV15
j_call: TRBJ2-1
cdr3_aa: ATSSRGAGYYEQF

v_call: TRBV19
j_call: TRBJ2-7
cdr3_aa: ASSSRTRDSQYEQY

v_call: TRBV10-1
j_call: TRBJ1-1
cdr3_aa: ASSTGDEGTEAF

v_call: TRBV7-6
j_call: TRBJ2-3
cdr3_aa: ASSPPQSGLTDTQY

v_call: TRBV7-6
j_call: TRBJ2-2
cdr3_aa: ASSPAGSGELF

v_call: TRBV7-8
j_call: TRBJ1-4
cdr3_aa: ASSRRPRATNEKLF

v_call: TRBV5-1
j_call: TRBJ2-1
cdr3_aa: ASSPLRDYEQF

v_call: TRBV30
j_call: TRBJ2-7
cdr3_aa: AWSVSAYEQY

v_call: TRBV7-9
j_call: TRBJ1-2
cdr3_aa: ASSLNAGGYT

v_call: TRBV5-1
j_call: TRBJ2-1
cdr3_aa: ASSRTGDRVSYNEQF

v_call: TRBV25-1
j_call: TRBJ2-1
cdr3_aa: ASRTGLAGSEQF

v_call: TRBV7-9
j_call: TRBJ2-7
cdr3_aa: ASSWTGYEQY

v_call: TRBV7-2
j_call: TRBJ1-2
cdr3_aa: ASSLRQGDGYT

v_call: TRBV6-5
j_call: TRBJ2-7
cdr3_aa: ASSYAGEQY

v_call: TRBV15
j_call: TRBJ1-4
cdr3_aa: ATSRGQTNEKLF